The 30 T cell receptor beta chains below all came from one sample that was sequenced in a study of blood T cell repertoires in COVID-19. Sequenced by immunoSEQ multiplex PCR; TCRdb stores in-frame clones only, minus some. This sample carries over 200,000 clones, roughly 87% of them seen once, and the ten largest clones take 1.5% to 2%. The sequenced sample consisted of peripheral blood. Receptor source: a man aged 35-49 years with active or convalescent COVID-19.

The chain links TRBV7-9 to TRBJ2-1; the D gene is possibly TRBD2 (6 bases). Germline CDR1 reads SEHNR; CDR2 reads FQNEAQ (reference sequence). V was clipped by 1 base and J by 8 bases, with 15 bases between them. The CDR3 runs to 15 residues. CDR3 sequence: CASSLVAGLRDEQFF. CDR3 bases: TGTGCCAGCAGCTTAGTGGCGGGGTTAAGGGATGAGCAGTTCTTC.

This clone was recorded only once. J is TRBJ2-1 and V is TRBV7-6; tentative D call: TRBD1 (6 bases). The CDR3 has 16 residues. Between the trimmed V and J ends, which lost 5 bases and 0 bases, there was a span of 14 bases. The V gene's germline CDR1 is SGHVS and CDR2 FNYEAQ. The CDR3, as DNA: TGTGCCAGCAGCCAAGCCCAGGGGAACTCCTACAATGAGCAGTTCTTC. It encodes CASSQAQGNSYNEQFF. The full variable domain, with the rest looked up from reference TRBV7-6 and TRBJ2-1, is GAGVSQSPRYKVTKRGQDVALRCDPISGHVSLYWYRQALGQGPEFLTYFNYEAQQDKSGLPNDRFSAERPEGSISTLTIQRTEQRDSAMYRCASSQAQGNSYNEQFFGPGTRLTVL.

The chain links TRBV11-2 to TRBJ2-3, with 12 nucleotides matching TRBD2. The J segment lost 7 bases and the V segment lost 0 bases, leaving 8 bases of the junction unmatched. Germline CDR1 reads SGHAT; CDR2 reads FQNNGV. The CDR3 sequence is 17 residues long. The CDR3 nucleotides read TGTGCCAGCAGCTTAGAAAGTCTAGCGGGGGGGCGAAATACGCAGTATTTT. As protein: CASSLESLAGGRNTQYF.

Here the CDR3 reads CASSMGTSGADTQYF. For the CDR3, the DNA is TGTGCCAGCAGCATGGGGACTAGCGGGGCAGATACGCAGTATTTT. The rearrangement links TRBV28 to TRBJ2-3, with TRBD2 matching 13 bases. This CDR3 is 15 amino acids long. Looked up from germline, CDR1 is MDHEN and CDR2 is SYDVKM. The V and J ends lost 6 bases and 4 bases, in that order; junction bases with no gene match: 4.

The chain employs TRBV5-1 and TRBJ1-2, with D tentatively TRBD1 (5 bases). In germline, CDR1 is SGHRS, CDR2 YFSETQ. Trimming shortened V by 0 bases and J by 3 bases, and 9 bases separated the two germline ends. The CDR3 length is 14 residues. CDR3 region: CASSLDRWDYGYTF. CDR3 in DNA: TGCGCCAGCAGCTTGGACAGGTGGGACTATGGCTACACCTTC.

The chain links TRBV27 to TRBJ1-3; D is perhaps TRBD1 (5 bases). Germline lookup yields CDR1 MNHEY and CDR2 SMNVEV (reference sequence). This CDR3 has 14 residues. Trimming pared 2 bases from V and 4 bases from J, leaving 9 bases between. CDR3 residues: CASSLQGAGNTIYF. CDR3 coding DNA: TGTGCCAGCAGTTTACAGGGCGCAGGAAACACCATATATTTT.

V is TRBV7-9 and J is TRBJ2-7; the match to TRBD1 covers 7 bases. The CDR3 is made up of 15 amino acids. V shed 5 bases and J 3 bases; nucleotides not matched to a gene: 10. Per the germline V gene, CDR1 is SEHNR and CDR2 is FQNEAQ (reference sequence). The CDR3 DNA follows: TGTGCCAGCAGCCAGGGGGTTGGCCAGCTCTACGAGCAGTACTTC. It specifies CASSQGVGQLYEQYF.

J is TRBJ1-1 and V is TRBV29-1; D unresolved. CDR3 length: 12 amino acids. V was trimmed by 7 bases and J by 2 bases, leaving 11 bases between them. Germline CDR1 is SQVTM and CDR2 is ANQGSEA. CDR3 loop: CSGTDLNTEAFF. The CDR3 nucleotides read TGCAGCGGTACAGACCTTAACACTGAAGCTTTCTTT.

The chain recombines TRBV19 with TRBJ1-2; 7 bases agree with TRBD1. V dropped 9 bases and J dropped 1; count of bases not matched to a gene: 5. From germline, CDR1 is LNHDA and CDR2 SQIVND (reference sequence). The length of the CDR3 is 13 residues. In nucleotides, the CDR3 is TGTGCCAGCGGGACAGACTTTAACTATGGCTACACCTTC. It is translated as CASGTDFNYGYTF. Full variable domain (missing parts from reference TRBV19 and TRBJ1-2): DGGITQSPKYLFRKEGQNVTLSCEQNLNHDAMYWYRQDPGQGLRLIYYSQIVNDFQKGDIAEGYSVSREKKESFPLTVTSAQKNPTAFYLCASGTDFNYGYTFGSGTRLTVV.

The CDR3 DNA sequence: TGTGCCAGCGGGGTGCGGGTAAGCTCCTACGAGCAGTACTTC. Translation: CASGVRVSSYEQYF. The rearrangement links TRBV27 to TRBJ2-7; tentative D call: TRBD2 (5 bases). Germline CDR1 MNHEY, CDR2 SMNVEV (reference sequence). Trimming cost V 8 bases and J 0 bases, with 14 bases left between them. The CDR3 loop spans 14 amino acids.

The chain carries TRBV6-6 and TRBJ2-7; 11 nucleotides line up with TRBD2. V lost 10 bases to trimming and J lost 5 bases; unmatched junction nucleotides: 10. This CDR3 is built from 14 residues. Per the germline V gene, CDR1 is MNHNY and CDR2 is SVGAGI (reference sequence). In DNA, the CDR3 is TGTGCCACAATGACTAGCGGGGTACCCCACGAGCAGTACTTC. It yields the protein CATMTSGVPHEQYF.

The V and J genes are TRBV25-1 and TRBJ2-3; 10 bases are a match to TRBD1. This CDR3 comprises 16 residues. Germline values: CDR1 MGHDK, CDR2 SYGVNS. J was trimmed by 2 bases and V by 4 bases; bases with no gene match: 6. The chain's CDR3 is CASSAGTGALTDTQYF. In nucleotides, the CDR3 is TGTGCCAGCAGTGCAGGGACAGGGGCCCTCACAGATACGCAGTATTTT.

The chain carries TRBV5-6 and TRBJ2-2; TRBD1 matches at 7 bases. The CDR3 is 18 residues long. The ends lost 2 bases at V and 4 bases at J; junction bases unmatched: 14. Germline lookup yields CDR1 SGHDT and CDR2 YYEEEE. The CDR3 spells CASSFLPDRGRSTGELFF. CDR3 nucleotides: TGTGCCAGCAGCTTCCTGCCCGATAGGGGGCGAAGCACCGGGGAGCTGTTTTTT. Full variable domain (missing parts from reference TRBV5-6 and TRBJ2-2): DAGVTQSPTHLIKTRGQQVTLRCSPKSGHDTVSWYQQALGQGPQFIFQYYEEEERQRGNFPDRFSGHQFPNYSSELNVNALLLGDSALYLCASSFLPDRGRSTGELFFGEGSRLTVL.

The gene calls are TRBV6-2 or TRBV6-3 and TRBJ1-6, with unresolved D. The CDR3 runs 14 residues. Trimming removed 2 bases at V and 7 bases at J, with 9 bases between. Germline CDR1 MNHEY, CDR2 SVGEGT. CDR3 residues: CASSYQVSNSPLHF. In nucleotides, the CDR3 is TGTGCCAGCAGTTACCAGGTTTCCAATTCACCCCTCCACTTT.

This chain uses TRBV27 with TRBJ2-7; the D gene is possibly TRBD1 (6 bases). CDR1 MNHEY and CDR2 SMNVEV come from the germline V gene (reference sequence). The CDR3 spans 15 residues. V was trimmed by 2 bases and J by 2 bases, leaving 13 bases between them. CDR3 in DNA: TGTGCCAGCAGTTTAGGGACACTACCAACCTACGAGCAGTACTTC. It is translated as CASSLGTLPTYEQYF.

This rearrangement joins TRBV14 to TRBJ2-5; D might be TRBD1 (5 bases). Germline lookup yields CDR1 SGHDN and CDR2 FVKESK. The CDR3 is 15 residues long. V was pared by 2 bases and J by 2 bases, with 12 bases between. CDR3 in DNA: TGTGCCAGCAGCCAACAGGGTTTTTCGCAAGAGACCCAGTACTTC. Its translation is CASSQQGFSQETQYF.

The CDR3 region is CASSLEGRRGLEQYF. CDR3 DNA sequence: TGTGCCAGCAGCTTGGAGGGGAGGAGGGGGCTCGAGCAGTACTTC. The chain couples TRBV7-3 to TRBJ2-7; the D gene is possibly TRBD1 (7 bases). The V and J ends lost 3 bases and 6 bases respectively, with 18 bases between them. Germline CDR1 is SGHTA and CDR2 is FQGTGA. The CDR3 runs 15 residues.

The gene calls are TRBV27 and TRBJ2-3; a possible D gene is TRBD1 (6 bases). The germline V gene has CDR1 MNHEY and CDR2 SMNVEV (reference sequence). The CDR3 extends over 17 amino acids. V was trimmed by 5 bases and J by 0 bases, leaving 18 bases between them. The CDR3 DNA reads as TGTGCCAGCAGTCCCCCGACAGGTTTCTTTAGCACAGATACGCAGTATTTT. It encodes CASSPPTGFFSTDTQYF.

V and J are TRBV19 and TRBJ1-5; possibly TRBD1 for D (5 bases). CDR1 is LNHDA and CDR2 is SQIVND in the germline V gene (reference sequence). CDR3 size: 18 residues. V was trimmed by 4 bases and J by 1 base, leaving 20 bases between them. CDR3 loop: CASSTYLGGTLSNQPQHF. For the CDR3, the DNA is TGTGCCAGTAGTACGTACCTCGGGGGGACCCTAAGCAATCAGCCCCAGCATTTT.

This chain joins TRBV6-6 and TRBJ2-2, with D possibly being TRBD2 (6 bases). V was cut by 2 bases and J by 0 bases, with 10 bases left in between. The CDR3 is 16 amino acids. Germline CDR1 and CDR2: MNHNY and SVGAGI (reference sequence). CDR3 residues: CASSYDGTANTGELFF. For the CDR3, the DNA is TGTGCCAGCAGTTACGATGGGACTGCGAACACCGGGGAGCTGTTTTTT.

V usage is TRBV27 and J usage is TRBJ1-1, with TRBD1 matching over 8 bases. V gave up 7 bases and J gave up 1 base; unmatched junction bases: 8. This CDR3 has 15 amino acids. From germline, CDR1 is MNHEY and CDR2 SMNVEV (reference sequence). CDR3 sequence (DNA): TGTGCCAGCACCCGGGACAGGCGGTCGAACACTGAAGCTTTCTTT. It translates to CASTRDRRSNTEAFF.

The J gene is TRBJ1-5, the V gene TRBV3-1 (or the pseudogene TRBV3-2); D is perhaps TRBD1 (5 bases). The V gene's germline CDR1 is LGHDT and CDR2 YNNKEL (reference sequence). Trimming removed 7 bases at V and 6 bases at J, with 13 bases between. CDR3 length: 13 residues. This CDR3 reads CASNGHVSQPQHF. The CDR3 region has the DNA TGTGCCAGCAACGGACATGTATCTCAGCCCCAGCATTTT.

This chain joins TRBV28 and TRBJ1-1; no definite D call. V shed 6 bases and J shed 5 bases, with 10 bases lying between them. This CDR3 is built from 12 residues. In germline, CDR1 is MDHEN, CDR2 SYDVKM. This CDR3 is CASRLAPTEAFF. The CDR3 DNA reads as TGTGCCAGCAGGTTGGCCCCTACTGAAGCTTTCTTT.

In DNA, the CDR3 is TGTGCCAGCAGACCGGGACTAGCGGGGGTGAGCTCCTACAATGAGCAGTTCTTC. Residues: CASRPGLAGVSSYNEQFF. This rearrangement joins TRBV2 to TRBJ2-1, with 14 bases aligning to TRBD2. The length of the CDR3 is 18 residues. Germline V gives CDR1 SNHLY, CDR2 FYNNEI. V dropped 6 bases and J dropped 0; count of bases not matched to a gene: 7.

In the case of this clone: Within the sample, other DNA sequences also encode this same CDR3. The chain recombines TRBV18 with TRBJ1-3, with D hard to call. There are 14 residues in the CDR3. Trimming cost V 2 bases and J 0 bases, with 5 bases left between them. Looked up from germline, CDR1 is KGHSH and CDR2 is LQKENI. CDR3 residues: CASSPTNSGNTIYF. In nucleotides, the CDR3 is TGTGCCAGCTCACCAACTAACTCTGGAAACACCATATATTTT.

This clone was seen ten or more times. This chain links TRBV7-8 with TRBJ1-5; tentatively, D is TRBD1 (6 bases). The germline V gene has CDR1 SGHVS and CDR2 FQNEAQ. CDR3 length: 15 residues. Trimming stripped 3 bases from V and 1 base from J, with 10 bases between. In DNA form, the CDR3 reads TGTGCCAGCAGCTTCACAGGGCAAAGCAATCAGCCCCAGCATTTT. Translating it yields CASSFTGQSNQPQHF.

The chain combines TRBV28 with TRBJ1-2, with D possibly being TRBD1 (6 bases). With 6 bases removed from V and 4 bases from J, the gap between germline ends came to 18 bases. The CDR3 runs to 15 residues. The V gene's germline CDR1 is MDHEN and CDR2 SYDVKM. CDR3 DNA sequence: TGTGCCAGCAGCCGCGAATTGGGGGCTAGCTATGGCTACACCTTC. Protein sequence: CASSRELGASYGYTF.

The chain has TRBV28 and TRBJ1-2; 8 nucleotides agree with TRBD1. Germline V gene lookup returns CDR1 MDHEN and CDR2 SYDVKM. V trimming: 2 bases; J trimming: 4 bases; junction bases outside the gene matches: 15. The CDR3 is 18 amino acids. In DNA form, the CDR3 reads TGTGCCAGCAGTTTACTTGTAGGACGCAGGGGGCGGTTCTATGGCTACACCTTC. Translated, it gives CASSLLVGRRGRFYGYTF.

The chain recombines TRBV28 with TRBJ1-2; D may be TRBD1 (6 bases). Trimming took off 4 bases at V and 4 bases at J, with 13 bases between the two ends. Looked up from germline, CDR1 is MDHEN and CDR2 is SYDVKM. This CDR3 contains 14 residues. CDR3 in DNA: TGTGCCAGCAGTTCACAGGGTTTGACCTATGGCTACACCTTC. The encoded protein is CASSSQGLTYGYTF.

The chain uses TRBV13 and TRBJ1-4; D unresolved. The CDR3 is 19 amino acids. Trimming pared 5 bases from V and 3 bases from J, leaving 25 bases between. Germline V gene sequence: CDR1 PRHDT, CDR2 FYEKMQ (reference sequence). The CDR3 reads CASSQYGPQGRESNEKLFF. DNA for the CDR3: TGTGCCAGCAGCCAATACGGGCCTCAAGGGAGAGAGTCTAATGAAAAACTGTTTTTT.